This entry is about one T cell receptor (beta chain). The data were produced by immunoSEQ multiplex PCR, yet TCRdb's version contains in-frame clones alone and is incomplete. This sample has some 220,000 clones; approximately 83% occur once, and the top ten carry around 1.3%. Trimming stripped 5 bases from V and 9 bases from J, with 16 bases between. The germline CDR1 and CDR2 sequences are SGHDN and FVKESK. This CDR3 spans 13 amino acids. The sample belongs to a study of blood T cell repertoires in COVID-19. Study-level information: Sources were T cells, B-cell-depleted T cells, or PBMCs; the material itself was cDNA or gDNA.

The TCR originated in a woman in her 30s with COVID-19, enrolled during active disease. The sequenced material came from peripheral blood. V gene TRBV14 combines with J gene TRBJ2-5; D unresolved. The CDR3 loop reads CASSGPTRVSQYF. CDR3 coding DNA: TGTGCCAGCAGCGGTCCCACCCGGGTGTCCCAGTACTTC.